Listed below are T cell receptor beta chains from one sample, sequenced in a study of blood T cell repertoires in COVID-19. Method: immunoSEQ multiplex PCR; TCRdb's copy keeps in-frame clones and lacks some. The sample records about 86,000 clones, approximately 88% being singletons. Input material: peripheral blood. These TCRs come from an elderly woman with active or convalescent COVID-19. Both conserved end residues are part of each CDR3. A D gene is named only where the DNA matches it firmly. Only some rows state a clone size, as once, few, many or a class for expanded clones.

NA NA TRBJ2-7 TRBV6-6 TGTGCCAGCAGTTATTCTCTAAGCTCCTACGAGCAGTACTTC CASSYSLSSYEQYF
NA TRBD2 TRBJ2-3 TRBV19 TGTGCCAGTAGTATAGGAACTAGCGGGAGTCGATATACGCAGTATTTT CASSIGTSGSRYTQYF
NA NA TRBJ1-5 TRBV29-1 TGCAGCGTTGCCGACAGCTTCAATCAGCCCCAGCATTTT CSVADSFNQPQHF
NA NA TRBJ2-1 TRBV27 TGTGCCAGCAGTTTATCGAGGGTGGATGAGCAGTTCTTC CASSLSRVDEQFF
NA NA TRBJ2-1 TRBV6-5 TGTGCCAGCAGTTTATTAAATGAGCAGTTCTTC CASSLLNEQFF
NA TRBD1 TRBJ1-4 TRBV3-1/TRBV3-2 TGTGCCAGCAGCCCAGGGGGCCTTGGGACTAATGAAAAACTGTTTTTT CASSPGGLGTNEKLFF
NA NA TRBJ2-7 TRBV19 TGTGCCAGTCAGTCCCGGGACTCCTCCTACGAGCAGTACTTC CASQSRDSSYEQYF
few NA TRBJ2-7 TRBV5-6 TGTGCCAGCAGCCGGAGGGGCCTGCGGGGCTACGAGCAGTACTTC CASSRRGLRGYEQYF
NA NA TRBJ1-2 TRBV18 TGTGCCAGCTCACCAGCGGTCCTTAACTATGGCTACACCTTC CASSPAVLNYGYTF
NA NA TRBJ2-7 TRBV5-6 TGTGCCAGCAGCTTGGGGCGGCAGGGCCCTTCCTACGAGCAGTACTTC CASSLGRQGPSYEQYF
NA TRBD1 TRBJ1-2 TRBV3-1/TRBV3-2 TGTGCCAGCAGCCCAGGGACAGGGATCTATGGCTACACCTTC CASSPGTGIYGYTF
NA NA TRBJ2-5 TRBV29-1 TGCAGTGCAGGGCGGATCCAAGAGACCCAGTACTTC CSAGRIQETQYF
NA NA TRBJ1-6 TRBV7-2 TGTGCCAGCAGCTTAGAGCTAGGGCGGGTCCGGCCCCTCCACTTT CASSLELGRVRPLHF
NA TRBD1 TRBJ1-2 TRBV2 TGTGCCAGCAGTGTGACAGGGGAATCAGGCTACACCTTC CASSVTGESGYTF
NA TRBD2 TRBJ2-1 TRBV5-1 TGCGCCAGCAGCTTGACCCTAGCGGGAAGAAATGAGCAGTTCTTC CASSLTLAGRNEQFF
NA TRBD1 TRBJ2-7 TRBV4-2 TGTGCCAGCAGCCAAGGACAGGGGGATTACGAGCAGTACTTC CASSQGQGDYEQYF
NA TRBD1 TRBJ2-1 TRBV3-1/TRBV3-2 TGTGCCAGCAGCCACAACGCCCGGGACAGGCTCAATGAGCAGTTCTTC CASSHNARDRLNEQFF
NA TRBD1 TRBJ2-1 TRBV2 TGTGCCAGCAGTGAATCCCGGACAGGGCACGGCTTGAATGAGCAGTTCTTC CASSESRTGHGLNEQFF
NA NA TRBJ2-6 TRBV19 TGTGCCAGCCAATCAGCGGCAAGCTCTGGGGCCAACGTCCTGACTTTC CASQSAASSGANVLTF
NA NA TRBJ2-3 TRBV19 TGTGCCAGTGCCGCCGAGGGTACCCGACTGGGGGATACGCAGTATTTT CASAAEGTRLGDTQYF